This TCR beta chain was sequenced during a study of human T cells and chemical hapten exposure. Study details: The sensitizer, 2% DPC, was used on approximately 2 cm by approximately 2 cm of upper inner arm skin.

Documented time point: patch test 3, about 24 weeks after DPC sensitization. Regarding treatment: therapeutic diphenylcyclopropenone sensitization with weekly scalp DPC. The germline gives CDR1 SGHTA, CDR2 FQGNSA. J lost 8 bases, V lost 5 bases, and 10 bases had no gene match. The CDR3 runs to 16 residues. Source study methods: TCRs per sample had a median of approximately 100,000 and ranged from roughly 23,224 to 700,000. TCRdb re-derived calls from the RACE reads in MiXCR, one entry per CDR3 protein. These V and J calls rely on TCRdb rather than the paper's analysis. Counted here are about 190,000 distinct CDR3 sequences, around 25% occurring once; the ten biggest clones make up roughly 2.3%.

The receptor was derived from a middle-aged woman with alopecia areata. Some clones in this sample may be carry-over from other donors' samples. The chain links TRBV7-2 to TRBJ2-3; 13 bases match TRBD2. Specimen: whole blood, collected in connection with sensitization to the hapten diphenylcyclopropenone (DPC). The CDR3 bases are TGTGCCAGCAGCGCGGGGACTAGCGGGATAGGGGGTACGCAGTATTTT. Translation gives CASSAGTSGIGGTQYF.